The subject of this entry is one TCR beta chain. Which antigen it targets is not known. Base qualities are missing; no much larger clone stands one base away. Clipping removes 3 bases from V and 2 bases from J, with 14 as the unmatched junction base count. From the germline V gene, CDR1 is MDHEN and CDR2 is SYDVKM. Including cysteine and phenylalanine, the CDR3 has 18 amino acids. Only the CDR3 DNA stays, 54 bases, in frame from base 1. Genomic DNA was isolated from the sorted cells so that the TCRbeta CDR3 region could be sequenced. TCRbeta CDR3 regions were sequenced using the immunoSEQ Assay. The source is immuneACCESS, and TCRdb retained only in-frame sequences with V and J called. Part of the clones is not carried over; for the studies checked, unresolved V genes explain less than half of this, and the remainder is unexplained. The table for this sample lists 95,000 to 100,000 clones; 85% to 95% of them were counted only once. The top ten constitute 0.26% of the sample.

Patients with autoimmune disease history or receiving systemic immunosuppression were excluded from the trial. Peripheral blood for TCR sequencing was collected from all dose cohorts at baseline, on cycle 4 day 1, and on cycle 7 day 1. The samples were drawn from a first-in-human, open-label, multicenter phase I dose-escalation trial of ivuxolimab. Adults with locally advanced or metastatic melanoma, renal cell, hepatocellular, or head and neck squamous cell carcinoma were enrolled in the trial. Before TCR sequencing, CD4+ T cells and CD8+ T cells were sorted from peripheral blood as separate populations. This entry is derived from a study of OX40 agonist ivuxolimab in advanced cancers. Some background on the complete study: Ivuxolimab was an agonistic, fully human IgG2 monoclonal antibody directed against OX40 (CD134), a costimulatory receptor. Intravenous ivuxolimab was administered to patients every 2 weeks at six dose levels: 0.01, 0.1, 0.3, 1.5, 3 and 10 mg/kg. The paper describes the monotherapy dose-escalation part (N of about 54 patients) of the phase I trial of ivuxolimab. Prior anti-PD-1, anti-PD-L1 or anti-CTLA-4 therapy was permitted, and checkpoint inhibitors had been received by roughly 40% of dose-escalation patients. Partial responses were achieved by three dose-escalation patients, of whom one had hepatocellular carcinoma and two had cutaneous melanoma. Among the 50 to 55 dose-escalation patients, about 20 had hepatocellular carcinoma, about 15 melanoma, 9 renal cell carcinoma and 9 head and neck cancer. A male proportion of around 83% and a mean age of roughly 58 years, ranging from roughly 23 to 80, were recorded for the dose-escalation cohort. The purpose of peripheral TCRbeta sequencing was to test whether ivuxolimab changed TCR sequence diversity and led to clonal T-cell expansion. The study at large found these results: At doses of 0.1 to 3.0 mg/kg, clonal expansion of both CD4+ and CD8+ blood T cells was observed from baseline to week 6. Antigen specificity was not determined for the clonally expanded peripheral T cells. After ivuxolimab, CD8+ T cells had more expanded clones than CD4+ T cells on average. In partial responders in the 0.1-3.0 mg/kg groups, normalized peripheral clonal expansion was found to be among the lowest, especially among CD8+ T cells. Low levels of normalized T-cell clonal expansion were also shown by some nonresponding patients.

The sample was CD4+ or CD8+ T cells sorted from blood, taken in a trial of the OX40 agonist ivuxolimab. The sequence was collected from an adult with an advanced solid tumor such as melanoma, head and neck, liver or kidney cancer. The rearranged chain carries TRBV28 and TRBJ2-3, with TRBD1 matching 7 junction bases. The nucleotide sequence is TGTGCCAGCAGTTTTCCCTCATGGGACAGCGTTTTCACAGATACGCAGTATTTT. This gives the protein CASSFPSWDSVFTDTQYF.